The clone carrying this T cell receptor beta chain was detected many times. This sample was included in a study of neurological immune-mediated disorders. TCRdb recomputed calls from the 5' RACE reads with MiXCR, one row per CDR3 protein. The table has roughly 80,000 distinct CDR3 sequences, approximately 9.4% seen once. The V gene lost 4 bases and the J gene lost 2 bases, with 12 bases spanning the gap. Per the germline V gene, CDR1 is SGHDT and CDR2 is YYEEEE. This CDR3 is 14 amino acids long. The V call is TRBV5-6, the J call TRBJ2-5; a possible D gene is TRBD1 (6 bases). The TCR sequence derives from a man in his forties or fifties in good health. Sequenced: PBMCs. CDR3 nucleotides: TGTGCCAGCAGCCGGGGACACAGTCAAGAGACCCAGTACTTC. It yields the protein CASSRGHSQETQYF.